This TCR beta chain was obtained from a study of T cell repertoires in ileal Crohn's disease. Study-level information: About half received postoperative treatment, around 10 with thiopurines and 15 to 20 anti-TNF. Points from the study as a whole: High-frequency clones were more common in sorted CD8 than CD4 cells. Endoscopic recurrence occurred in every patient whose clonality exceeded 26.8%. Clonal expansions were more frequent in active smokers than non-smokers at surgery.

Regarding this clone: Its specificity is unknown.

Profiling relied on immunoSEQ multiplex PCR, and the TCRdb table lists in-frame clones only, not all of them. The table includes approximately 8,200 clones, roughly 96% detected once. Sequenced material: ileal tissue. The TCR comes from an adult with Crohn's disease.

The CDR3 DNA reads TGCAGCGTTGGACCCCGGGCCTACGAGCAGTACTTC. It translates to CSVGPRAYEQYF. The chain has TRBV29-1 and TRBJ2-7; the D is unclear. With 4 bases removed from V and 2 bases from J, the gap between germline ends came to 9 bases. Looked up from germline, CDR1 is SQVTM and CDR2 is ANQGSEA. This CDR3 is built from 12 residues.